These T cell receptor beta chains were read from a single sample in a study of siplizumab effects on memory and regulatory T cells. Using immunoSEQ multiplex PCR, the repertoire was profiled, and TCRdb retains in-frame clones only, with some absent. The table has some 100,000 clones, more than 95% seen once. The sequenced material came from naive CD4+ T cells sorted from blood. These receptors were obtained from a human donor in good health. Each CDR3 is given with its conserved first and last residue. The D gene is left open where the match is weak. Not every row has a clone size; where given, it reads once, few, many or a size class.

D | J | V | size | CDR3 | DNA
TRBD2 | TRBJ2-1 | TRBV7-3 | NA | CASSLKGGNEQFF | TGTGCCAGCAGCTTAAAGGGAGGGAATGAGCAGTTCTTC
NA | TRBJ2-6 | TRBV11-2 | NA | CASSAGQGPGANVLTF | TGTGCCAGCAGCGCCGGCCAGGGACCTGGGGCCAACGTCCTGACTTTC
TRBD2 | TRBJ2-3 | TRBV11-3 | once | CASSPGKTSGADTQYF | TGTGCCAGCAGCCCGGGAAAGACTAGCGGTGCCGATACGCAGTATTTT
NA | TRBJ1-5 | TRBV21-1 | NA | CASRRTGTVRGQPQHF | TGTGCCAGCCGCCGAACCGGGACAGTCCGCGGACAGCCCCAGCATTTT
NA | TRBJ1-5 | TRBV27 | NA | CASSPTGPNQPQHF | TGTGCCAGCAGTCCAACAGGGCCCAATCAGCCCCAGCATTTT
NA | TRBJ2-2 | TRBV2 | NA | CASTGAGSRDTGELFF | TGTGCCAGCACTGGGGCGGGTAGTCGGGACACCGGGGAGCTGTTTTTT
NA | TRBJ2-5 | TRBV6-5 | NA | CASRHPDLPQETQYF | TGTGCCAGCAGACACCCGGATCTGCCACAAGAGACCCAGTACTTC
NA | TRBJ2-3 | TRBV6-1 | NA | CASSAQGPSTDTQYF | TGTGCCAGCAGTGCCCAGGGACCGTCCACAGATACGCAGTATTTT
NA | TRBJ2-7 | TRBV2 | NA | CASRSSYEQYF | TGTGCCAGCAGGAGTTCCTACGAGCAGTACTTC
TRBD1 | TRBJ1-4 | TRBV6-5 | NA | CASSAGGKSEKLFF | TGTGCCAGCAGTGCAGGGGGCAAAAGTGAAAAACTGTTTTTT
NA | TRBJ1-6 | TRBV19 | NA | CASSIWRNSPLHF | TGTGCCAGTAGTATTTGGCGAAATTCACCCCTCCACTTT
TRBD1 | TRBJ2-3 | TRBV9 | NA | CASSATGSTDTQYF | TGTGCCAGCAGCGCGACAGGGTCCACAGATACGCAGTATTTT
NA | TRBJ1-5 | TRBV6-5 | NA | CASSSGGVVNQPQHF | TGTGCCAGCAGTTCCGGGGGGGTCGTAAATCAGCCCCAGCATTTT
NA | TRBJ1-3 | TRBV18 | NA | CASSPALGNSGNTIYF | TGTGCCAGCTCACCAGCCCTAGGGAACTCTGGAAACACCATATATTTT
NA | TRBJ1-4 | TRBV2 | NA | CASSGEPEEKLFF | TGTGCCAGCAGTGGGGAGCCGGAGGAAAAACTGTTTTTT
NA | TRBJ2-1 | TRBV6-1 | once | CASSVGPYNEQFF | TGTGCCAGCAGCGTCGGGCCCTACAATGAGCAGTTCTTC
TRBD1 | TRBJ2-3 | TRBV11-1 | once | CASSATPGQGLTDTQYF | TGTGCCAGCAGCGCTACACCGGGACAGGGGCTCACAGATACGCAGTATTTT
TRBD1 | TRBJ2-2 | TRBV18 | NA | CASSPPGQGKTGELFF | TGTGCCAGCTCACCACCGGGACAGGGTAAAACCGGGGAGCTGTTTTTT
TRBD2 | TRBJ2-7 | TRBV30 | NA | CAWSPGPGLAAYEQYF | TGTGCCTGGAGTCCCGGACCGGGACTAGCGGCCTACGAGCAGTACTTC
TRBD1 | TRBJ1-3 | TRBV7-6 | NA | CASSETGPGNTIYF | TGTGCCAGCAGCGAGACAGGGCCTGGAAACACCATATATTTT
NA | TRBJ2-5 | TRBV7-3 | once | CASSLAAQETQYF | TGTGCCAGCAGCTTGGCAGCCCAAGAGACCCAGTACTTC